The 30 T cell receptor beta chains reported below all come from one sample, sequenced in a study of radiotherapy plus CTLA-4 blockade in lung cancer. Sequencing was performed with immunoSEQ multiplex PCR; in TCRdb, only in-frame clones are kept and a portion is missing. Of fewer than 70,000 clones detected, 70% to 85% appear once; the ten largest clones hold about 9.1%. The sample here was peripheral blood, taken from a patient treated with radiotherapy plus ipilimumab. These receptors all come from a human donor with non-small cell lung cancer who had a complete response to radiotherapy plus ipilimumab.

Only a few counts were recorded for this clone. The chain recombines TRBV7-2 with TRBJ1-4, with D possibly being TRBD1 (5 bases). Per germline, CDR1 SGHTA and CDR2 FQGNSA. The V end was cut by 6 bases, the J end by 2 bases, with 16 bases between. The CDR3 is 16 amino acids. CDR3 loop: CASSHKTSGTNEKLFF. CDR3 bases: TGTGCCAGCAGTCATAAAACATCAGGGACTAATGAAAAACTGTTTTTT.

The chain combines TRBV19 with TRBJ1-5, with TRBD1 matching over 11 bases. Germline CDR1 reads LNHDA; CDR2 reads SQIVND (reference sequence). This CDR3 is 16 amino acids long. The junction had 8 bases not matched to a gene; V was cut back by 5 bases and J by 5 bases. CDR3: CASSDPGQGEYQPQHF. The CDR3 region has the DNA TGTGCCAGTAGTGATCCGGGACAGGGGGAATATCAGCCCCAGCATTTT.

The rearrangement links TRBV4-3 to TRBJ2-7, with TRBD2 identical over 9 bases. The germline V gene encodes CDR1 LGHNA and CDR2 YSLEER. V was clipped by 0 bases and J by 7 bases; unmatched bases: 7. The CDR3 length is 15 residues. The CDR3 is CASSQDRGGAWEQYF. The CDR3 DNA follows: TGCGCCAGCAGCCAAGATCGCGGGGGGGCATGGGAGCAGTACTTC.

This CDR3 is CSGGDANYGYTF. The DNA for the CDR3 is TGCAGCGGAGGGGACGCTAACTATGGCTACACCTTC. This chain links TRBV29-1 with TRBJ1-2, with D possibly being TRBD1 (5 bases). CDR3 length: 12 amino acids. V gave up 7 bases and J gave up 0 bases, with 9 bases separating them. Germline V gives CDR1 SQVTM, CDR2 ANQGSEA.

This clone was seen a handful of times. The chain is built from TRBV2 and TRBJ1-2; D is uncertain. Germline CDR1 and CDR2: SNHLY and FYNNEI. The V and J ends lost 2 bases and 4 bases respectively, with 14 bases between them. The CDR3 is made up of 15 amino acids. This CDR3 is CASSELSTAAYGYTF. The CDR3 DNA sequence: TGTGCCAGCAGTGAACTGTCGACCGCTGCCTATGGCTACACCTTC.

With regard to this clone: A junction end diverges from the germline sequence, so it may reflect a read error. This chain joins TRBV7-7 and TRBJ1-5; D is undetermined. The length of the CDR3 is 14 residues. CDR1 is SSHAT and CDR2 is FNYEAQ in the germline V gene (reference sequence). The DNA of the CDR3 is TGTGCTAGCAGCTTAGGTGCCGGGCATCAGCCCCAGCATTTT. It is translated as CASSLGAGHQPQHF.

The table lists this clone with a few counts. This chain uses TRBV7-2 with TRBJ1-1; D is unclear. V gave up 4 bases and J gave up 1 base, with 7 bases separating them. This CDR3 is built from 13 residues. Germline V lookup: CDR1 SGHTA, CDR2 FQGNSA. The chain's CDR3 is CASSSTWNTEAFF. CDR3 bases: TGTGCCAGCAGCTCGACATGGAACACTGAAGCTTTCTTT.

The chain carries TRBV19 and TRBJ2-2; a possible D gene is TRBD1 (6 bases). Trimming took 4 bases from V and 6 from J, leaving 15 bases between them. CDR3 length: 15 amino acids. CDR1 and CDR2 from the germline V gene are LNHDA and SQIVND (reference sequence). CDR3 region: CASSRQGIGSGELFF. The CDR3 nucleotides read TGTGCCAGTAGTAGGCAGGGGATTGGTTCCGGGGAGCTGTTTTTT. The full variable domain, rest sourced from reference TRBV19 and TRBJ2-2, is DGGITQSPKYLFRKEGQNVTLSCEQNLNHDAMYWYRQDPGQGLRLIYYSQIVNDFQKGDIAEGYSVSREKKESFPLTVTSAQKNPTAFYLCASSRQGIGSGELFFGEGSRLTVL.

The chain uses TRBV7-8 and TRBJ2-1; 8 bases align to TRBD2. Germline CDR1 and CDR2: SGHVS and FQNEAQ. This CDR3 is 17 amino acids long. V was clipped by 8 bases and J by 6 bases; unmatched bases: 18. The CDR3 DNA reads TGTGCCAGCGAGAAAGGGATTTTTCGACTAGCGCTCAATGAGCAGTTCTTC. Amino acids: CASEKGIFRLALNEQFF.

The CDR3 reads CASSEAGRPSNQPQHF. The DNA of the CDR3 is TGTGCCAGCAGTGAAGCGGGTCGGCCAAGCAATCAGCCCCAGCATTTT. The V gene is TRBV2, the J gene TRBJ1-5; D gene unclear. V was clipped by 0 bases and J by 1 base, with 10 bases between them. Germline values: CDR1 SNHLY, CDR2 FYNNEI. CDR3 length: 16 amino acids.

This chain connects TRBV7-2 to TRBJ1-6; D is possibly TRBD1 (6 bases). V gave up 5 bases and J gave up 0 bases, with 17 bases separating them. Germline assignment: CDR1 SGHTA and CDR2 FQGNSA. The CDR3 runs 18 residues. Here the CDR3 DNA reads TGTGCCAGCAGCCCCGGGGGCCAAGTCTTCTCCTATAATTCACCCCTCCACTTT. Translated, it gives CASSPGGQVFSYNSPLHF. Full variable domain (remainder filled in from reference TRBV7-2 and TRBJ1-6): GAGVSQSPSNKVTEKGKDVELRCDPISGHTALYWYRQSLGQGLEFLIYFQGNSAPDKSGLPSDRFSAERTGGSVSTLTIQRTQQEDSAVYLCASSPGGQVFSYNSPLHFGNGTRLTVT.

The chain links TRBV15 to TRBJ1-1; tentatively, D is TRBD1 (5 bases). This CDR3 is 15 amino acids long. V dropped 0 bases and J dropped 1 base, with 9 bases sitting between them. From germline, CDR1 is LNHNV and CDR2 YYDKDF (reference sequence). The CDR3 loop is CATSRDRQGNTEAFF. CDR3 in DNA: TGTGCCACCAGCAGAGATCGCCAGGGGAACACTGAAGCTTTCTTT. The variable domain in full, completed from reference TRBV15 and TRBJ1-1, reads DAMVIQNPRYQVTQFGKPVTLSCSQTLNHNVMYWYQQKSSQAPKLLFHYYDKDFNNEADTPDNFQSRRPNTSFCFLDIRSPGLGDTAMYLCATSRDRQGNTEAFFGQGTRLTVV.

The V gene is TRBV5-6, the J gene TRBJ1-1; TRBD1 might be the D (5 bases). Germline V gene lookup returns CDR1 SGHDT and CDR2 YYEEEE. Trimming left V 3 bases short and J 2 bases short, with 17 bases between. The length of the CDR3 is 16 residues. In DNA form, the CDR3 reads TGTGCCAGCAGCTCTTTTTTAGGGACTAGAAACACTGAAGCTTTCTTT. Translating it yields CASSSFLGTRNTEAFF.

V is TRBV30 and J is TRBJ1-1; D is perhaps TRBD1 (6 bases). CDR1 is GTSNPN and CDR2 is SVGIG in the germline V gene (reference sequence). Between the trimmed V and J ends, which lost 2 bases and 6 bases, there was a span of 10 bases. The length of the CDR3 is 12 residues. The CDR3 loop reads CAWSTGSPEAFF. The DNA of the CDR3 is TGTGCCTGGAGTACAGGGAGTCCTGAAGCTTTCTTT.

The CDR3 reads CASSFSAQTSHTEAFF. CDR3 coding DNA: TGCGCCAGCAGCTTTTCCGCACAGACAAGTCACACTGAAGCTTTCTTT. This chain links TRBV5-1 with TRBJ1-1; D not resolved. The CDR3 runs 16 residues. The germline V and J ends were trimmed by 2 bases and 3 bases, with 17 bases remaining between them. CDR1 is SGHRS, CDR2 YFSETQ, per germline.

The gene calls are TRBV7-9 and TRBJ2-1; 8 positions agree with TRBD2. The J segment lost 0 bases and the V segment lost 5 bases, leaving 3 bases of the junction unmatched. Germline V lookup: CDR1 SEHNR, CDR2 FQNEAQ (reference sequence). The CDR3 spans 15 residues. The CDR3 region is CASSKRGSSYNEQFF. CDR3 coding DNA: TGTGCCAGCAGCAAGCGGGGGAGCTCCTACAATGAGCAGTTCTTC.

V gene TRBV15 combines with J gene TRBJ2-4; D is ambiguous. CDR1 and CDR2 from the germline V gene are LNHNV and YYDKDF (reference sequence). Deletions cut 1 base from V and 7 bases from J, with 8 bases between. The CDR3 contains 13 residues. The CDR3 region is CATSRGNMNIQYF. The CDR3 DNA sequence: TGTGCCACCAGCAGAGGGAACATGAACATTCAGTACTTC.

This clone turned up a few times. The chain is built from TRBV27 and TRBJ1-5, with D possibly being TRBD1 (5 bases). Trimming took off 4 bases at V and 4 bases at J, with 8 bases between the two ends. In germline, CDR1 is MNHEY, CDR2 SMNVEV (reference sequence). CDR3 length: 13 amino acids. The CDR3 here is CASSSSGNQPQHF. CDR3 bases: TGTGCCAGCAGTTCTTCAGGGAATCAGCCCCAGCATTTT.

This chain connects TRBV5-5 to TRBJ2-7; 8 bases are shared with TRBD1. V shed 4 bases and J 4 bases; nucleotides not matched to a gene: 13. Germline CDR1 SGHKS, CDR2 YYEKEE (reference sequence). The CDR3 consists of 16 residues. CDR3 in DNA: TGTGCCAGCAGCGTAGGACAGGGCGCGGGGTCATACGAGCAGTACTTC. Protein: CASSVGQGAGSYEQYF.

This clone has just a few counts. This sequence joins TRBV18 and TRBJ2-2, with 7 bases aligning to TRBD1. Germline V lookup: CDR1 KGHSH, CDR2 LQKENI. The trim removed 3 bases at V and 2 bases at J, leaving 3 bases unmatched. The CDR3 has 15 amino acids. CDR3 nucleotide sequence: TGTGCCAGCTCACCGGGACAGCTTAACACCGGGGAGCTGTTTTTT. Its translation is CASSPGQLNTGELFF.

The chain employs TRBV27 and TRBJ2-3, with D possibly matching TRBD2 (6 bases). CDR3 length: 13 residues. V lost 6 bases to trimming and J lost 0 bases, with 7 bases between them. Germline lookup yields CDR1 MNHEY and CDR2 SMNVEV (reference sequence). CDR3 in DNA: TGTGCCAGCAGAGGGACTAGCACAGATACGCAGTATTTT. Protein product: CASRGTSTDTQYF.

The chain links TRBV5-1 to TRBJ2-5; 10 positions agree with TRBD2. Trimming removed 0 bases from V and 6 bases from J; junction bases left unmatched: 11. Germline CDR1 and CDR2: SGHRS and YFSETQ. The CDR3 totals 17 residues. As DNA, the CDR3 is TGCGCCAGCAGCTTGGGCCCCGGGGGTAGCGGGGGGAAGACCCAGTACTTC. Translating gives CASSLGPGGSGGKTQYF.

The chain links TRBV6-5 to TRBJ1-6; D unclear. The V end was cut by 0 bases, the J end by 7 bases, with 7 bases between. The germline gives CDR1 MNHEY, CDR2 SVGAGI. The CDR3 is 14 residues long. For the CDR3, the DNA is TGTGCCAGCAGTTACTCGGGCGGGAATTCACCCCTCCACTTT. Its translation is CASSYSGGNSPLHF.

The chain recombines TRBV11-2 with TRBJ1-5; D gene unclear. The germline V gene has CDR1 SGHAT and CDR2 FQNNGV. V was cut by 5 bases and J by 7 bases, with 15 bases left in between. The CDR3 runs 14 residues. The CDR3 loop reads CASSLSRVGQPQHF. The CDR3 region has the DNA TGTGCCAGCAGCCTTTCAAGGGTTGGGCAGCCCCAGCATTTT.

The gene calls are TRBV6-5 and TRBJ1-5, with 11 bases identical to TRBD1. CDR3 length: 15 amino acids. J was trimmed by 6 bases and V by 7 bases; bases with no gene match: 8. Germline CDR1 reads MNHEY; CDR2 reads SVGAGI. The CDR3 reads CASTYKDRGLQPQHF. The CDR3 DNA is TGTGCCAGCACCTACAAGGACAGGGGGCTTCAGCCCCAGCATTTT.

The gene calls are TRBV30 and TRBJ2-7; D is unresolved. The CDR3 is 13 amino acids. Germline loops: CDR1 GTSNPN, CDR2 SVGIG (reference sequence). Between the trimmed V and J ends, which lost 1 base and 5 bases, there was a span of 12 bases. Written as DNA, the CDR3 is TGTGCCTGGAGTGGGCAGTTAGAGAACGAGCAGTACGTC. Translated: CAWSGQLENEQYV.

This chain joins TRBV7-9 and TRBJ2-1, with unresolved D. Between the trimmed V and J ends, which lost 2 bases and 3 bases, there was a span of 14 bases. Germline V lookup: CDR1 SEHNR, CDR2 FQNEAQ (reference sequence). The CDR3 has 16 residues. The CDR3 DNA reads TGTGCCAGCAGCTTAACGTATAGTTGGAGCTACAATGAGCAGTTCTTC. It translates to CASSLTYSWSYNEQFF.

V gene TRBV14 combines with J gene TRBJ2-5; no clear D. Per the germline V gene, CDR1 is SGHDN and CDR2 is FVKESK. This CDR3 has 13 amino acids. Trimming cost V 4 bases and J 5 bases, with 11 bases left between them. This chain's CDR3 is CASSRGLGETQYF. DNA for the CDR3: TGTGCCAGCAGCCGGGGTTTAGGGGAGACCCAGTACTTC.

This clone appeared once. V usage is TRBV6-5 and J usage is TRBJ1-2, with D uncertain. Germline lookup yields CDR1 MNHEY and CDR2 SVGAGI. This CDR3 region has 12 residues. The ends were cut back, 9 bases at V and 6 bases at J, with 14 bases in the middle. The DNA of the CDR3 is TGTGCCAGTCTAGGGCGGTACCATGGCTACACCTTC. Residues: CASLGRYHGYTF.

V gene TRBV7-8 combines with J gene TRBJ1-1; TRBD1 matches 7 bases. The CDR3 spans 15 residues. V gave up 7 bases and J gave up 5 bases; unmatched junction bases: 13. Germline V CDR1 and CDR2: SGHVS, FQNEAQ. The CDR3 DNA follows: TGTGCCAGCACACCTCGTCCAGGGGGGTTGACTGAAGCTTTCTTT. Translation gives CASTPRPGGLTEAFF.